This TCR beta chain was captured in a study of control samples from healthy donors and cancer patients. Only in-frame clones appear in the TCRdb table, and some are missing; sequencing was by immunoSEQ multiplex PCR. The table has 150,000 or so clones, 93% seen once; the top ten hold almost 6%. Germline CDR1 and CDR2: MNHNS and SASEGT. The CDR3 runs to 13 residues. Trimming took 1 base from V and 1 from J, leaving 4 bases between them. This chain connects TRBV6-1 to TRBJ1-1; D is undetermined. This TCR derives from a man between 18 and 35 years old in good health. Material: blood. CDR3 loop: CASSEVGNTEAFF. The DNA for the CDR3 is TGTGCCAGCAGTGAAGTTGGGAACACTGAAGCTTTCTTT.